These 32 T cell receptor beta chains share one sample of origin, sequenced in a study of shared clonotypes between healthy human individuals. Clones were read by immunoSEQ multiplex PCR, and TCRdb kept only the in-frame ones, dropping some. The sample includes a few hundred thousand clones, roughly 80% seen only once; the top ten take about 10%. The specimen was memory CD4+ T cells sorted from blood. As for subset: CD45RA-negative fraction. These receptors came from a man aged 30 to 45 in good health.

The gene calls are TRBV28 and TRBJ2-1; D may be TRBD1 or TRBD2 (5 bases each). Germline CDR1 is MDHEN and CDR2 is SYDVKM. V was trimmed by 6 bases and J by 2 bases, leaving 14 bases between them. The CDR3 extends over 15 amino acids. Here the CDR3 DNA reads TGTGCCAGCAGCACCGGGACGTTTCCCTACAATGAGCAGTTCTTC. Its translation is CASSTGTFPYNEQFF.

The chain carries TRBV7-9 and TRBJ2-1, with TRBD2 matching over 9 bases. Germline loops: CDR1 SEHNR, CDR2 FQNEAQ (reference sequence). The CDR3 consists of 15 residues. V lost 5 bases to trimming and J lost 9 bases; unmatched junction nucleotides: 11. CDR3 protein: CASSPGRGLAVEQFF. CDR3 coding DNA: TGTGCCAGCAGCCCCGGACGGGGACTAGCAGTTGAGCAGTTCTTC.

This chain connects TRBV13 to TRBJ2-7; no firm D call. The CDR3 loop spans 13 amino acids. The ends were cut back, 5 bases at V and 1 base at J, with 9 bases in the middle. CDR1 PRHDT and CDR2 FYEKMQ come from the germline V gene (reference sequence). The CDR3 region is CASSPRFSYEQYF. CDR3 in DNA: TGTGCCAGCAGCCCACGCTTTTCCTACGAGCAGTACTTC. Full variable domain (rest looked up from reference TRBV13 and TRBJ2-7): AAGVIQSPRHLIKEKRETATLKCYPIPRHDTVYWYQQGPGQDPQFLISFYEKMQSDKGSIPDRFSAQQFSDYHSELNMSSLELGDSALYFCASSPRFSYEQYFGPGTRLTVT.

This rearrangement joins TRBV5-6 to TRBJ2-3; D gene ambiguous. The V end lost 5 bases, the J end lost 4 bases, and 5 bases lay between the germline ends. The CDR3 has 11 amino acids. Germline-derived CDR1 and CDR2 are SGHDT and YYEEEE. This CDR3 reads CASRVADTQYF. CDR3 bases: TGTGCCAGCAGGGTGGCAGATACGCAGTATTTT.

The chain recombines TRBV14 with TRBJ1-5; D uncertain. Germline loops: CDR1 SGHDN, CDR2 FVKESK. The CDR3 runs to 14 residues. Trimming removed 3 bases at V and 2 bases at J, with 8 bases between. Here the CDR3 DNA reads TGTGCCAGCAGCCAGACCGGGGGCAATCAGCCCCAGCATTTT. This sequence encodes CASSQTGGNQPQHF.

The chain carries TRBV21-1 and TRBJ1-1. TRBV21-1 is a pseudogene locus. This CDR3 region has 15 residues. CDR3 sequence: CASSKVGTPYTEAFF. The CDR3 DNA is TGTGCCAGCAGCAAAGTCGGGACTCCCTACACTGAAGCTTTCTTT.

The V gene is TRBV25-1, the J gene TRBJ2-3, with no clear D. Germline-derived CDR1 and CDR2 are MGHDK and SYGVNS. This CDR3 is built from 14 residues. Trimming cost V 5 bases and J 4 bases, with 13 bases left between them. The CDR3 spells CASSIGLGADTQYF. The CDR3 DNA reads TGTGCCAGCAGTATAGGTCTCGGAGCAGATACGCAGTATTTT.

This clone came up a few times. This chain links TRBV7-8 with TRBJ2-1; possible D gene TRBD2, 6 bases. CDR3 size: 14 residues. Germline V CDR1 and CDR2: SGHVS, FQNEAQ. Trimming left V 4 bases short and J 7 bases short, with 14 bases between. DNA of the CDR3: TGTGCCAGCAGCTCGAGGGGACTTCCTAATGAGCAGTTCTTC. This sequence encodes CASSSRGLPNEQFF.

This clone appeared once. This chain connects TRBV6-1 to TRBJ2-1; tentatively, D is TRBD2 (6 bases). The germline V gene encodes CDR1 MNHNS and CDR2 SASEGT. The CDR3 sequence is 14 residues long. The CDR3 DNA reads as TGTGTCGCCGGGGAGGAGACCTCCTACAATGAGCAGTTCTTC. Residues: CVAGEETSYNEQFF.

This chain's CDR3 is CASRLPTTDMNTEAFF. As DNA, the CDR3 is TGCGCCAGCAGGTTACCTACTACAGACATGAACACTGAAGCTTTCTTT. V usage is TRBV10-2 and J usage is TRBJ1-1, with D unresolved. There are 16 residues in the CDR3. The germline CDR1 and CDR2 sequences are WSHSY and SAAADI. Trimming took 6 bases from V and 0 from J, leaving 17 bases between them.

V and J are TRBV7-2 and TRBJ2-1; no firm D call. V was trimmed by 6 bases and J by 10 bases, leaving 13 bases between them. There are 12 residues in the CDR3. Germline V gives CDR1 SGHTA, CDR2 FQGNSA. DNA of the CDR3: TGTGCCAGCAGATCTTGGGCAGGAGAGCAGTTCTTC. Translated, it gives CASRSWAGEQFF. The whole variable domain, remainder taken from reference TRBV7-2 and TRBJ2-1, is GAGVSQSPSNKVTEKGKDVELRCDPISGHTALYWYRQSLGQGLEFLIYFQGNSAPDKSGLPSDRFSAERTGGSVSTLTIQRTQQEDSAVYLCASRSWAGEQFFGPGTRLTVL.

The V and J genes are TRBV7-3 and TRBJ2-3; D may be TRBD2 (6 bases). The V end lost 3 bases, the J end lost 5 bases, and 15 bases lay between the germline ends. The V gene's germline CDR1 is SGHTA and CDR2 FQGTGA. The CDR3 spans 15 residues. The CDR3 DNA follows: TGTGCCAGCAGCTTGGGCCGGGGGTCCGGAGATACGCAGTATTTT. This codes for CASSLGRGSGDTQYF.

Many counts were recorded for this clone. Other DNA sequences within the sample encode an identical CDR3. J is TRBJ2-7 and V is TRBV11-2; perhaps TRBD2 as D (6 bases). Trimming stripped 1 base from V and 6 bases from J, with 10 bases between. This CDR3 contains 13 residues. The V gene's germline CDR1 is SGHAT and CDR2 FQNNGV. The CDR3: CASSLAGVGEQYF. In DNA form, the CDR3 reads TGTGCCAGCAGCTTAGCGGGGGTTGGCGAGCAGTACTTC.

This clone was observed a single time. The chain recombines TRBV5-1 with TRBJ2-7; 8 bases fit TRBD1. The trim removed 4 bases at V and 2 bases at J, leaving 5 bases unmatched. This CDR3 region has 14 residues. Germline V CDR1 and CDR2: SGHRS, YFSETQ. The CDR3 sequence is CASSPGQGAYEQYF. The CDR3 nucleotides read TGCGCCAGCAGCCCTGGACAGGGAGCCTACGAGCAGTACTTC.

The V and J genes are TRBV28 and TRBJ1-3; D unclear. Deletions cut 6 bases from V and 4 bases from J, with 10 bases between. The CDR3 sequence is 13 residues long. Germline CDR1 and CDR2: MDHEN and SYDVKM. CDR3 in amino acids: CASRNNGGNTIYF. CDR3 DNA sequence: TGTGCCAGCAGGAATAACGGGGGAAACACCATATATTTT.

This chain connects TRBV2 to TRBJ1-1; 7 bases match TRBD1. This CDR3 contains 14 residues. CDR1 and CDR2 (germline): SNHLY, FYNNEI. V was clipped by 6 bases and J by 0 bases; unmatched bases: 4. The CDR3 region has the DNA TGTGCCAGCAGCTTAACAGGGGTGAACACTGAAGCTTTCTTT. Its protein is CASSLTGVNTEAFF.

The CDR3 DNA is TGTGCCAGCAGCGTAGTCCAGGACTATGGCTACACCTTC. Amino acids: CASSVVQDYGYTF. V and J are TRBV9 and TRBJ1-2; no clear D gene. The CDR3 runs to 13 residues. CDR1 is SGDLS, CDR2 YYNGEE, per germline. V dropped 0 bases and J dropped 3 bases, with 6 bases sitting between them.

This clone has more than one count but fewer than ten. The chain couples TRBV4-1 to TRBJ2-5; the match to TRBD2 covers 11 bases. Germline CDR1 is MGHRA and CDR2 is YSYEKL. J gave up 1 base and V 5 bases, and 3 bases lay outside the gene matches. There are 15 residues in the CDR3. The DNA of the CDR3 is TGCGCCAGCAGCAGACTAGCGGGGACCCAAGAGACCCAGTACTTC. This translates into CASSRLAGTQETQYF.

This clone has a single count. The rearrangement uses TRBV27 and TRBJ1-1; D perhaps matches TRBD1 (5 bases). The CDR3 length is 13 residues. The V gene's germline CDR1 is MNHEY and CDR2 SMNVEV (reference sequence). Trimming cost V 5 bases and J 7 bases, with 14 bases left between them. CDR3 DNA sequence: TGTGCCAGCAGTCCCCGACAGTTGGGTGAAGCTTTCTTT. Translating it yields CASSPRQLGEAFF.

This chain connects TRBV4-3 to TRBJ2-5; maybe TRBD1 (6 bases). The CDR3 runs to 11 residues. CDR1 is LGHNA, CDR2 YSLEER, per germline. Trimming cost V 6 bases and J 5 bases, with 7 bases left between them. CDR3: CASRQGETQYF. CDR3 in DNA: TGCGCCAGCAGGCAGGGGGAGACCCAGTACTTC.

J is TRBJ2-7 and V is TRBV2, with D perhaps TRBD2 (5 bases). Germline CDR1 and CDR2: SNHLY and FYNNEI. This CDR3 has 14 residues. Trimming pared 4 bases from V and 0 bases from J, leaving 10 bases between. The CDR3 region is CASSVPGSSYEQYF. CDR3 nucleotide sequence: TGTGCCAGCAGTGTGCCGGGAAGCTCCTACGAGCAGTACTTC.

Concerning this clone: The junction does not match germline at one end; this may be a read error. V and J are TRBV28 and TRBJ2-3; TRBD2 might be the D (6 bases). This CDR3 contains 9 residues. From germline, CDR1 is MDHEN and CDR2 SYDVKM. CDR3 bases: TGTGCCAGCAGTGGGGACTCCTCTTTT. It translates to CASSGDSSF.

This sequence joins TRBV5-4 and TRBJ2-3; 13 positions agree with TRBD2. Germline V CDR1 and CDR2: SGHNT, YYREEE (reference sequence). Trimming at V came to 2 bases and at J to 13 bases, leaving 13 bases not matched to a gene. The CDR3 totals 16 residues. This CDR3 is CASSFWTSGSRGVEYF. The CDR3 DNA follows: TGTGCCAGCAGCTTTTGGACTAGCGGGAGTCGGGGAGTGGAGTATTTT. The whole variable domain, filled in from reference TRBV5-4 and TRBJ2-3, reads ETGVTQSPTHLIKTRGQQVTLRCSSQSGHNTVSWYQQALGQGPQFIFQYYREEENGRGNFPPRFSGLQFPNYSSELNVNALELDDSALYLCASSFWTSGSRGVEYFGPGTRLTVL.

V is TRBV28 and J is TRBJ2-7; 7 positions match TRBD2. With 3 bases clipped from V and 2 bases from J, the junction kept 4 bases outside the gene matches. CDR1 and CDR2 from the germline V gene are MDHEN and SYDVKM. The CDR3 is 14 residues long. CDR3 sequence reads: CASSFGRATYEQYF. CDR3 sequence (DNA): TGTGCCAGCAGTTTTGGGAGGGCCACCTACGAGCAGTACTTC.

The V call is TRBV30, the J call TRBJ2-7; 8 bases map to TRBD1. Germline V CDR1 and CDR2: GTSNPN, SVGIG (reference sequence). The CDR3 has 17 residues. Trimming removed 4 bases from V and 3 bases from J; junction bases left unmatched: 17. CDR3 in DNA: TGTGCCTGGACGGCCGGGACAGGCACAGCGAAGGGCTACGAGCAGTACTTC. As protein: CAWTAGTGTAKGYEQYF.

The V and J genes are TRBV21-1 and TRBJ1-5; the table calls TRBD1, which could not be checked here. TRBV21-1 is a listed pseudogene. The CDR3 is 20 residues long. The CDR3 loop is CASSTLKRTQGASGNQPQHF. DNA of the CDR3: TGTGCCAGCAGCACCTTGAAACGGACCCAGGGGGCTTCTGGCAATCAGCCCCAGCATTTT.

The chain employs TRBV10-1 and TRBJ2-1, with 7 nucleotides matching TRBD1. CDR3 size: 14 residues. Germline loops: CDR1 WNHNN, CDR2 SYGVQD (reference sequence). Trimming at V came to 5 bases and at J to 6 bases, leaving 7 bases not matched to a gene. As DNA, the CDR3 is TGCGCCAGCAGTCCAGACAGGGTCCTCAATGAGCAGTTCTTC. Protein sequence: CASSPDRVLNEQFF.

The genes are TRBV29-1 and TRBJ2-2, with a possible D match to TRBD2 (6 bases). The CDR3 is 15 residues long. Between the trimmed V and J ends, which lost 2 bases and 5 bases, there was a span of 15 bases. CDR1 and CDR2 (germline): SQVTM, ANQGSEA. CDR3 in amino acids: CSVEISGRATGELFF. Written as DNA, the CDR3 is TGCAGCGTTGAAATTAGCGGCAGGGCAACCGGGGAGCTGTTTTTT.

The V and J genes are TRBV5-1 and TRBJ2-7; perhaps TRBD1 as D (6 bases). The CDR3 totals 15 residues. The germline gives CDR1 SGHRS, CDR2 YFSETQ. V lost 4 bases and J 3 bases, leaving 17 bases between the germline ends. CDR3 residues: CASSPGVTGFYEQYF. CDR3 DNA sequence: TGCGCCAGCAGCCCAGGGGTTACGGGTTTCTACGAGCAGTACTTC.

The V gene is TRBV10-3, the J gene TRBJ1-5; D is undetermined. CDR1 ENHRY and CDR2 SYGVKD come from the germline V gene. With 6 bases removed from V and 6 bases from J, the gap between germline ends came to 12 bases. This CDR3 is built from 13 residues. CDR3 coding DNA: TGTGCCATCAGGGGTGGTTCTAGTCAGCCCCAGCATTTT. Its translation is CAIRGGSSQPQHF.

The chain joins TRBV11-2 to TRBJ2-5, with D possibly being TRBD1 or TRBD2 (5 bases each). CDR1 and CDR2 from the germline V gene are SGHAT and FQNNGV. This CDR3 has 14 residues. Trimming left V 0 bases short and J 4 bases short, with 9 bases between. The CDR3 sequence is CASSLESGGETQYF. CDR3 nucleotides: TGTGCCAGCAGCTTAGAATCTGGGGGAGAGACCCAGTACTTC.

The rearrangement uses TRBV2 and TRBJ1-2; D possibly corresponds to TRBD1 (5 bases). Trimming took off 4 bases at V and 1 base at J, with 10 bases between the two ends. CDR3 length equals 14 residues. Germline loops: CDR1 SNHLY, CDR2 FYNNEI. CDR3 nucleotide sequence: TGTGCCAGCAGTGTCGGGACCGTTAACTATGGCTACACCTTC. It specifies CASSVGTVNYGYTF. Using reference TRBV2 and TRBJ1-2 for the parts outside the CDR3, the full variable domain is EPEVTQTPSHQVTQMGQEVILRCVPISNHLYFYWYRQILGQKVEFLVSFYNNEISEKSEIFDDQFSVERPDGSNFTLKIRSTKLEDSAMYFCASSVGTVNYGYTFGSGTRLTVV.